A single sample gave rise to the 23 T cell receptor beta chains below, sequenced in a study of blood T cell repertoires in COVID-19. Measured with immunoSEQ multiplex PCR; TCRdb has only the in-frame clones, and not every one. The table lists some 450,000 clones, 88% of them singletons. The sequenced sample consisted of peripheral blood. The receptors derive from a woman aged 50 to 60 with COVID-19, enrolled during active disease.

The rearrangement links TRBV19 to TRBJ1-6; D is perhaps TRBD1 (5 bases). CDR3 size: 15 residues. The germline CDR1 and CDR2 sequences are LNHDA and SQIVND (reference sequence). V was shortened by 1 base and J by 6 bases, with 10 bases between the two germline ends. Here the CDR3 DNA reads TGTGCCAGTAGTATAGCGGCCGGGGGTAATTCACCCCTCCACTTT. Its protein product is CASSIAAGGNSPLHF.

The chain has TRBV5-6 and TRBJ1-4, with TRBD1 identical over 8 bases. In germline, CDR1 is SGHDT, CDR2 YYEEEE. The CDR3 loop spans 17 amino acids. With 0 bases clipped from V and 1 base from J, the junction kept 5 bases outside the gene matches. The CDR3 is CASSLALQGGTNEKLFF. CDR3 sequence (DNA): TGTGCCAGCAGCTTGGCCCTACAGGGGGGAACTAATGAAAAACTGTTTTTT.

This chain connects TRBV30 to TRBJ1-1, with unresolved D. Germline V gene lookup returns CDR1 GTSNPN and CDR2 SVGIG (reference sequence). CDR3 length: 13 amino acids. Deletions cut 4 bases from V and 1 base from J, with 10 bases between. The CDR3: CAWNAGWNTEAFF. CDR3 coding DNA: TGTGCCTGGAACGCAGGTTGGAACACTGAAGCTTTCTTT.

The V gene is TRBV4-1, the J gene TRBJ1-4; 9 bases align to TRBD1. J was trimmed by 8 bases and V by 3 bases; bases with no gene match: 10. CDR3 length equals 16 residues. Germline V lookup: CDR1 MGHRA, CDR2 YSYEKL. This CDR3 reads CASSHTTGGALEKLFF. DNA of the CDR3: TGCGCCAGCAGCCACACCACAGGGGGCGCGTTGGAAAAACTGTTTTTT.

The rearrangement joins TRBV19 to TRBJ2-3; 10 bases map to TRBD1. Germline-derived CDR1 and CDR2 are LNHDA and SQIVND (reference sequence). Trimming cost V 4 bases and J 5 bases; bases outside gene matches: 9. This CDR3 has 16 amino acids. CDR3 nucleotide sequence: TGTGCCAGTAGTAAGCCGGGACAGGGGTTAGTAGATACGCAGTATTTT. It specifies CASSKPGQGLVDTQYF.

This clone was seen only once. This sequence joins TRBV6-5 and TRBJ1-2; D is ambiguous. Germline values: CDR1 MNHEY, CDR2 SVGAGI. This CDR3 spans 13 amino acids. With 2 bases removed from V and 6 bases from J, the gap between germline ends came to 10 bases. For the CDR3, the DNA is TGTGCCAGCAGTTACGCCAGCGACCATGGCTACACCTTC. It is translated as CASSYASDHGYTF.

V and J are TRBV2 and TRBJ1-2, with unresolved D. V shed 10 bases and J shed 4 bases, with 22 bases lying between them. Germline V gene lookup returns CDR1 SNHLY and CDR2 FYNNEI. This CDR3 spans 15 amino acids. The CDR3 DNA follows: TGTGCCACCCGGCGGGGTGTTATGTCTATCTATGGCTACACCTTC. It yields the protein CATRRGVMSIYGYTF.

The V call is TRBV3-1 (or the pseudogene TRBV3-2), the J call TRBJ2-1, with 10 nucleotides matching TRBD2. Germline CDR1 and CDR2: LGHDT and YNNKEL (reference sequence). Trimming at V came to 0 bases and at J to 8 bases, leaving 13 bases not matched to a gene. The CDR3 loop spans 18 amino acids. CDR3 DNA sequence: TGTGCCAGCAGCCAAGATATGGCTAGCGGGGGACCAGGGGATGAGCAGTTCTTC. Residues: CASSQDMASGGPGDEQFF.

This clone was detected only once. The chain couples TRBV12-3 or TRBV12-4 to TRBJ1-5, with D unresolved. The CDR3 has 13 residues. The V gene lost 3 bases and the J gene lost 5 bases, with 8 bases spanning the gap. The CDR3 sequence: CASSFMRDQPQHF. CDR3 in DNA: TGTGCCAGCAGTTTCATGAGAGATCAGCCCCAGCATTTT.

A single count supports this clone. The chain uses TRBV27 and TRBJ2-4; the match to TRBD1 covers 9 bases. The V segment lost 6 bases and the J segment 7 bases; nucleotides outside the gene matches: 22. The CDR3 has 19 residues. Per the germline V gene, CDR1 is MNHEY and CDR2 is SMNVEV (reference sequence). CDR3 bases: TGTGCCAGCAGACAGGGGGTGGGACAGGGCGTACTTCGGGGGAACATTCAGTACTTC. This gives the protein CASRQGVGQGVLRGNIQYF.

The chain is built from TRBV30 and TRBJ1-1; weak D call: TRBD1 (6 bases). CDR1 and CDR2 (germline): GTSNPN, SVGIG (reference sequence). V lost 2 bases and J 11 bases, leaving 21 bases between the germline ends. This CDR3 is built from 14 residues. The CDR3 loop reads CAWSMVGLGGLAFF. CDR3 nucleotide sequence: TGTGCCTGGAGTATGGTCGGGCTTGGGGGCTTGGCTTTCTTT.

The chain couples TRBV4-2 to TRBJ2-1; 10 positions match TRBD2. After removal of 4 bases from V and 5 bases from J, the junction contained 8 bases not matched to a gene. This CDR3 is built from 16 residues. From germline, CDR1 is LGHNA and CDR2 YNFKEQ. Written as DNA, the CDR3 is TGTGCCAGCAGCCTCAATCTAGCGGGGGAGAACAATGAGCAGTTCTTC. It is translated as CASSLNLAGENNEQFF.

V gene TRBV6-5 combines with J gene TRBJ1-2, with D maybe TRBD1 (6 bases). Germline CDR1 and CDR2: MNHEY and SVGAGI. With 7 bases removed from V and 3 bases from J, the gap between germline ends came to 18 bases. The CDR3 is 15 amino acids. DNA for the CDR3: TGTGCCAGCACCCTAGTCAGGGGTTTGGACTATGGCTACACCTTC. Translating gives CASTLVRGLDYGYTF.

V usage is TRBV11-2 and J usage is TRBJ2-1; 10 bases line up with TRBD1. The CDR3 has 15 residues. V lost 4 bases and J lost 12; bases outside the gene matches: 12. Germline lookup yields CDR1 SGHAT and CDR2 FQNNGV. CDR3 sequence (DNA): TGTGCCAGCAGCTCTCCGAGACAGGGGGCCCCATCGCAGTTCTTC. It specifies CASSSPRQGAPSQFF.

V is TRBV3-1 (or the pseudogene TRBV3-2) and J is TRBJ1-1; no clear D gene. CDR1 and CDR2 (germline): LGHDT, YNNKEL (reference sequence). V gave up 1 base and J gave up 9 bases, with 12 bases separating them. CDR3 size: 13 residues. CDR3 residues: CASSQGSEGKAFF. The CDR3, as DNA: TGTGCCAGCAGCCAAGGCTCCGAGGGTAAAGCTTTCTTT.

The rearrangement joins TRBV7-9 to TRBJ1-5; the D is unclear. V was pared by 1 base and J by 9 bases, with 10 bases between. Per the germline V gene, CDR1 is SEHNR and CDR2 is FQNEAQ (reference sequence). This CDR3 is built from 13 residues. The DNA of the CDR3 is TGTGCCAGCAGCTTAGATGCAGAGGCGCCCCAGCATTTT. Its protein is CASSLDAEAPQHF.

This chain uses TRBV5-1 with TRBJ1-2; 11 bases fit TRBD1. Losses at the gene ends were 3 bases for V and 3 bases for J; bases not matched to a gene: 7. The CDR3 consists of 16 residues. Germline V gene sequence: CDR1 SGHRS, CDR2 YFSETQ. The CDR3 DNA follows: TGCGCCAGCAGCTCAGGACAGGGGGCTCTTCACTATGGCTACACCTTC. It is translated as CASSSGQGALHYGYTF.

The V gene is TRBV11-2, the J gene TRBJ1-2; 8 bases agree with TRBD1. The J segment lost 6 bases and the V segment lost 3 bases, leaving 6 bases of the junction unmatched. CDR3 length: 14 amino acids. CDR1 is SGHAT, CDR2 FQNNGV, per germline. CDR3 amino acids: CASSFGQGMDGYTF. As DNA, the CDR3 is TGTGCCAGCAGCTTCGGACAGGGAATGGATGGCTACACCTTC.

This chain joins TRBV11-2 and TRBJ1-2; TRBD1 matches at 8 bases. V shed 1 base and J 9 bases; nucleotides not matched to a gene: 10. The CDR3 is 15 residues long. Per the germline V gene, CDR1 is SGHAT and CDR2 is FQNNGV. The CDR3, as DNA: TGTGCCAGCAGCTTAGTCGGGGCAGGGGGCACAAGCTACACCTTC. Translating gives CASSLVGAGGTSYTF.

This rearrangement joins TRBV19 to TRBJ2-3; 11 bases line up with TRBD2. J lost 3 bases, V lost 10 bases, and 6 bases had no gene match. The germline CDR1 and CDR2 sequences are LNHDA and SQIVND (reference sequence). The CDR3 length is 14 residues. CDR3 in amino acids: CATIAGGRTDTQYF. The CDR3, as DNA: TGTGCCACCATAGCGGGGGGGCGAACAGATACGCAGTATTTT.

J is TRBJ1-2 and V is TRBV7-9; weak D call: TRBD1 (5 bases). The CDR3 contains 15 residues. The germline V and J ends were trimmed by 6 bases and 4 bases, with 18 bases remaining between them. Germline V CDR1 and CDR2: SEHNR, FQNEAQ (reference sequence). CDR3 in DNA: TGTGCCAGCAGTCCAGGGAAGGTTTGGGGCTATGGCTACACCTTC. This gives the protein CASSPGKVWGYGYTF.

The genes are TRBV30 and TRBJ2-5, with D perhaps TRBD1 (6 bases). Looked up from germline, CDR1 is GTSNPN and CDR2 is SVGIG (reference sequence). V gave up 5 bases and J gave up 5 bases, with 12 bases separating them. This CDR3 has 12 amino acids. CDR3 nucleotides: TGTGCCTGGGTCGACAGGAGGGAGACCCAGTACTTC. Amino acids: CAWVDRRETQYF.

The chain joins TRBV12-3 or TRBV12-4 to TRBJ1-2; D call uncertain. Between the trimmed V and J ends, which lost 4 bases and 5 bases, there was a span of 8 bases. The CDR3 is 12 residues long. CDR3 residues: CASSYMLYGYTF. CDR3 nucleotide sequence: TGTGCCAGCAGTTACATGTTATATGGCTACACCTTC.